This TCR beta chain appears in the sequencing data of a study of blood T cell repertoires in COVID-19. Overall study context: Sample material is recorded as cDNA or gDNA derived from T cells, B-cell-depleted T cells, or PBMCs.

This clone was found a few times. Sequenced by immunoSEQ multiplex PCR; TCRdb stores in-frame clones only, minus some. The table includes some 340,000 clones, around 84% detected once. The length of the CDR3 is 15 residues. The germline CDR1 and CDR2 sequences are MDHEN and SYDVKM. The ends were cut back, 6 bases at V and 4 bases at J, with 18 bases in the middle. The specimen sequenced was peripheral blood. The chain is built from TRBV28 and TRBJ1-2, with a possible D match to TRBD1 (6 bases). This clonotype was sampled from a woman between 18 and 29 years old with acute or convalescent COVID-19. CDR3 region: CASRTQGGAFYGYTF. In DNA form, the CDR3 reads TGTGCCAGCAGGACACAGGGTGGTGCATTCTATGGCTACACCTTC.